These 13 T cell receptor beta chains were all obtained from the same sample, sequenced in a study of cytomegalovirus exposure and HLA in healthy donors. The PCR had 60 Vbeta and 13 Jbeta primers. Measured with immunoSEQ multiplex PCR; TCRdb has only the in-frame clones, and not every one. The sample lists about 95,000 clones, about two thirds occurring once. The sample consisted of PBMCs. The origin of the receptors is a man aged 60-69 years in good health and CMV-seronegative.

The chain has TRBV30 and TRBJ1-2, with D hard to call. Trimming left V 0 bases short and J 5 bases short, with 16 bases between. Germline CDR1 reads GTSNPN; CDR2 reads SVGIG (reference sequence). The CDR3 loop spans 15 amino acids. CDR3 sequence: CAWSVLGPDYYGYTF. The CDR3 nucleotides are TGTGCCTGGAGTGTTTTAGGGCCTGACTATTATGGCTACACCTTC.

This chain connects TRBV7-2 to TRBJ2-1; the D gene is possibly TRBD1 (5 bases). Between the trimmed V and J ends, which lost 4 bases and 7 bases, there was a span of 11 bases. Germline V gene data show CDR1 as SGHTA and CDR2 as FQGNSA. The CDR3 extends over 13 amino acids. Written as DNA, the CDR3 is TGTGCCAGCAGCTCCAGGGTTCCGAATGAGCAGTTCTTC. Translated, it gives CASSSRVPNEQFF.

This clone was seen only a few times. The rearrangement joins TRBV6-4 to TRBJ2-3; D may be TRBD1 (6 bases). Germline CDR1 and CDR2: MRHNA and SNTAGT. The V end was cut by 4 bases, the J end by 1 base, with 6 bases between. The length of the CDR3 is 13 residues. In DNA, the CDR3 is TGTGCCAGCAGTGCAGGGGGCACAGATACGCAGTATTTT. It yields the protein CASSAGGTDTQYF.

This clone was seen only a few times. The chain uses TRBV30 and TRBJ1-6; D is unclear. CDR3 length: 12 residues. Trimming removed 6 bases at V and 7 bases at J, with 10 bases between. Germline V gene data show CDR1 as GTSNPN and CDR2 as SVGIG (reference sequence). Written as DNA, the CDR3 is TGTGCCTGCCGGTCGCAAAATTCACCCCTCCACTTT. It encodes CACRSQNSPLHF.

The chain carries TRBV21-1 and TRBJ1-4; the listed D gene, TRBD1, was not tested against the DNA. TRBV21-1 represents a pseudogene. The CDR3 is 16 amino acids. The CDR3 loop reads CASSKRYRYFNEKLFF. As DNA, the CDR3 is TGTGCCAGCAGCAAACGCTACAGGTACTTTAATGAAAAACTGTTTTTT.

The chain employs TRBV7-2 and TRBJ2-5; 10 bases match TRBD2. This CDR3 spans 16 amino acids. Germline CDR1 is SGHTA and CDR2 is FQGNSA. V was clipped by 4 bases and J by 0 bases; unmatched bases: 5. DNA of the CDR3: TGTGCCAGCAGCTCCCGAGGACTAGCGGACCAAGAGACCCAGTACTTC. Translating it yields CASSSRGLADQETQYF. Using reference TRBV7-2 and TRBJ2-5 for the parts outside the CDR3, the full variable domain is GAGVSQSPSNKVTEKGKDVELRCDPISGHTALYWYRQSLGQGLEFLIYFQGNSAPDKSGLPSDRFSAERTGGSVSTLTIQRTQQEDSAVYLCASSSRGLADQETQYFGPGTRLLVL.

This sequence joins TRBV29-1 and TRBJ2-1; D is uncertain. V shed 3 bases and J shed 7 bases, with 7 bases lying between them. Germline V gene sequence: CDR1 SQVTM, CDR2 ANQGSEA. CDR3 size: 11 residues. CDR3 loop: CSVDEINEQFF. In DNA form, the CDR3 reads TGCAGCGTTGACGAGATTAATGAGCAGTTCTTC.

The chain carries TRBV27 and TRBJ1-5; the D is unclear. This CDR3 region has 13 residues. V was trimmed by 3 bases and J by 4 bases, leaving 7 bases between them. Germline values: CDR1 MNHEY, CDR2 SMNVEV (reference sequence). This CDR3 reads CASSLEANQPQHF. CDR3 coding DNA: TGTGCCAGCAGTTTGGAAGCGAATCAGCCCCAGCATTTT.

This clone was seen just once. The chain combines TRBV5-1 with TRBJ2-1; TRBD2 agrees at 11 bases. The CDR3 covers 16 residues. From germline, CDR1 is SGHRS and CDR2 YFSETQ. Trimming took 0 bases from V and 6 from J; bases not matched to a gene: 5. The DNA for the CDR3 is TGCGCCAGCAGCTTGGCCTCGGGACTAGCGGCCAATGAGCAGTTCTTC. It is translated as CASSLASGLAANEQFF.

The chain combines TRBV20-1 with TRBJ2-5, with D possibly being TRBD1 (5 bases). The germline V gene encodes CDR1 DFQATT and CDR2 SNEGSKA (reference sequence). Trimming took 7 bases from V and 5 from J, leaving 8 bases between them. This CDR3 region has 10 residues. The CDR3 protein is CSEQEETQYF. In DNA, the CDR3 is TGCAGTGAACAGGAGGAGACCCAGTACTTC.

Here the CDR3 reads CASSLPGQGIEGGYTF. CDR3 coding DNA: TGTGCCAGCAGCTTACCGGGACAGGGGATCGAGGGCGGCTACACCTTC. V and J are TRBV28 and TRBJ1-2, with 10 bases identical to TRBD1. V lost 6 bases, J lost 8 bases, and 15 bases stayed unmatched. The CDR3 is made up of 16 amino acids. Germline V gene data show CDR1 as MDHEN and CDR2 as SYDVKM.

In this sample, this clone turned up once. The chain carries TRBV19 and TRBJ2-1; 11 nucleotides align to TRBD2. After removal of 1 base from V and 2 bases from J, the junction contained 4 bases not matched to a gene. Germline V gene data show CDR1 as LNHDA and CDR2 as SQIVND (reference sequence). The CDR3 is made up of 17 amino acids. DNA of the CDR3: TGTGCCAGTAGTATAGGGCTAGCGGGGGGAACCTACAATGAGCAGTTCTTC. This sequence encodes CASSIGLAGGTYNEQFF.

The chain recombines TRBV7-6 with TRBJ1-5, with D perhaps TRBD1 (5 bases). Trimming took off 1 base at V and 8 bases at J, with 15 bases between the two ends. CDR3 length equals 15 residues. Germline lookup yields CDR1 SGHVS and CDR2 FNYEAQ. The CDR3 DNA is TGTGCCAGCAGCTTAGATGTCGCTCGGGGGGAGCCCCAGCATTTT. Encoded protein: CASSLDVARGEPQHF.